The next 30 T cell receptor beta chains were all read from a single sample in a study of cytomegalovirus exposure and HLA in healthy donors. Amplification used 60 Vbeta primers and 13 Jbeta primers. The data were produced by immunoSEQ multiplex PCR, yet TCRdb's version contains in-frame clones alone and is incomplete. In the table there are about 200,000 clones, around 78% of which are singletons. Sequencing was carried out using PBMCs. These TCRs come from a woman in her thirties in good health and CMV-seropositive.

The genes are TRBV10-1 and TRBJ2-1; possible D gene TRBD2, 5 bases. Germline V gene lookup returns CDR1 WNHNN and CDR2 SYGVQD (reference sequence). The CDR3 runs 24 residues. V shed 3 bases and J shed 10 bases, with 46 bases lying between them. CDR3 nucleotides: TGCGCCAGCAGTGAACGCGGAGAGGTGGTAGGAGACTTAACGTGTCCGGAGGAGTACGAGGAGCAGTTCTTC. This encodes CASSERGEVVGDLTCPEEYEEQFF.

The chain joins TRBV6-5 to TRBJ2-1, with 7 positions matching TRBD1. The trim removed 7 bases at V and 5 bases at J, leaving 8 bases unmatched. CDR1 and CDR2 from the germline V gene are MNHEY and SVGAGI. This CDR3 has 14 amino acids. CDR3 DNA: TGTGCCAGCACCGCCCGGGACAGCCACAATGAGCAGTTCTTC. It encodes CASTARDSHNEQFF.

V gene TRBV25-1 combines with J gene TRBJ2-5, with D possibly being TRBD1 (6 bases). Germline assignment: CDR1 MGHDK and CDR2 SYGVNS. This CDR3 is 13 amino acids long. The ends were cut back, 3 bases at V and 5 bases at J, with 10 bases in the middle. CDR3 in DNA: TGTGCCAGCAGTGAGCAGGGGTGGGAGACCCAGTACTTC. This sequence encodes CASSEQGWETQYF.

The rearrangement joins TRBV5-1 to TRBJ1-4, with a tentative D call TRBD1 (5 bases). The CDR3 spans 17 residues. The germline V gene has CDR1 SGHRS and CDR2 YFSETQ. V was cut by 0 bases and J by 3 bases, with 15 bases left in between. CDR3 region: CASSLGPGLSSNEKLFF. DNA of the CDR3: TGCGCCAGCAGCTTGGGGCCAGGGTTGTCCTCTAATGAAAAACTGTTTTTT.

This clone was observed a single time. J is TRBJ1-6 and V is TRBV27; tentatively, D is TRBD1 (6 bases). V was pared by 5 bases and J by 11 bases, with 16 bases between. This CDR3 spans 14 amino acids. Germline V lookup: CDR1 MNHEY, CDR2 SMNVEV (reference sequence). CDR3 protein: CASSPSGGWTPLHF. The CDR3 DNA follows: TGTGCCAGCAGTCCTTCTGGGGGCTGGACACCCCTCCACTTT.

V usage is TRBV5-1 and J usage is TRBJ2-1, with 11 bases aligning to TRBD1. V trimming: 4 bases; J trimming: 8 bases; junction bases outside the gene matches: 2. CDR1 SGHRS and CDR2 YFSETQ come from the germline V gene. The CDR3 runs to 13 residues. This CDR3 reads CASSRTGGDEQFF. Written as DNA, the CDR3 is TGCGCCAGCAGCCGGACAGGGGGCGATGAGCAGTTCTTC.

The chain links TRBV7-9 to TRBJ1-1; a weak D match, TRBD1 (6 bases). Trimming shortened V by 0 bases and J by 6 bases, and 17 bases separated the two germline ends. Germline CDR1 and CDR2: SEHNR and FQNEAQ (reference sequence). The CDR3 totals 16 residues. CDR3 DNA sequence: TGTGCCAGCAGCTTAGCCCCGGGTTCCTCAGGGGCTGAAGCTTTCTTT. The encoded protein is CASSLAPGSSGAEAFF. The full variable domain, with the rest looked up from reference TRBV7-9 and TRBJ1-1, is DTGVSQNPRHKITKRGQNVTFRCDPISEHNRLYWYRQTLGQGPEFLTYFQNEAQLEKSRLLSDRFSAERPKGSFSTLEIQRTEQGDSAMYLCASSLAPGSSGAEAFFGQGTRLTVV.

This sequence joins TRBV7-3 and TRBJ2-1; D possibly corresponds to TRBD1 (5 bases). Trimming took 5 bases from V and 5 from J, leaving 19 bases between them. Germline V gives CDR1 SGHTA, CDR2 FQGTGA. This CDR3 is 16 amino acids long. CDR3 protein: CASSQEAGPVNNEQFF. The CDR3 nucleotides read TGTGCCAGCAGCCAGGAAGCAGGGCCCGTCAACAATGAGCAGTTCTTC.

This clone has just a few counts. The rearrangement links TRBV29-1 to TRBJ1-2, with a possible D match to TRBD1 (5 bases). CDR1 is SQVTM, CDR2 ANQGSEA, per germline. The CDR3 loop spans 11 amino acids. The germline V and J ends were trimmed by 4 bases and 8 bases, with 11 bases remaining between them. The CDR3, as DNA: TGCAGCGTTGCCAGGGTTAGGGGCTACACCTTC. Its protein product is CSVARVRGYTF.

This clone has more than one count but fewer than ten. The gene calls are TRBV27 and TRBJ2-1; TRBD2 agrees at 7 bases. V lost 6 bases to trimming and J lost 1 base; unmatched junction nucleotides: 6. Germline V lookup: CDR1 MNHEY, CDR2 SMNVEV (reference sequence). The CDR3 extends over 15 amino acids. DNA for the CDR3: TGTGCCAGCAGCCTCCTAGCGGATTCCTACAATGAGCAGTTCTTC. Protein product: CASSLLADSYNEQFF.

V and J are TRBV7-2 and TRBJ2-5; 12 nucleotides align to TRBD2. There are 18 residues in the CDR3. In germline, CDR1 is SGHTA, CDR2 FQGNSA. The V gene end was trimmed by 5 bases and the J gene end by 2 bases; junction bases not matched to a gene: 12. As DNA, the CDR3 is TGTGCCAGCAGCAAACAACTAGCGGGAGGTATAGGGCAAGAGACCCAGTACTTC. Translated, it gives CASSKQLAGGIGQETQYF. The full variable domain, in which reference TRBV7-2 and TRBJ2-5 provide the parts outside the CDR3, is GAGVSQSPSNKVTEKGKDVELRCDPISGHTALYWYRQSLGQGLEFLIYFQGNSAPDKSGLPSDRFSAERTGGSVSTLTIQRTQQEDSAVYLCASSKQLAGGIGQETQYFGPGTRLLVL.

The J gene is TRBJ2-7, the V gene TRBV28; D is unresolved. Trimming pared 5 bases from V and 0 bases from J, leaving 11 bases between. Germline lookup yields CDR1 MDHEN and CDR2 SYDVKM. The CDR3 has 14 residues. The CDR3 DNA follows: TGTGCCAGCAGTCCTCCTCTTTCCTCCTACGAGCAGTACTTC. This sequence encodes CASSPPLSSYEQYF.

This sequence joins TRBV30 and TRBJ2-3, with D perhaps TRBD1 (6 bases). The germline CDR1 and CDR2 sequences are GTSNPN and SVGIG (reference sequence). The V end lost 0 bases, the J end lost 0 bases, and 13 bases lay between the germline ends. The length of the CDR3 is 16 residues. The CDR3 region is CAWSVKRQVSTDTQYF. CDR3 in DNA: TGTGCCTGGAGTGTAAAGAGACAGGTTAGCACAGATACGCAGTATTTT.

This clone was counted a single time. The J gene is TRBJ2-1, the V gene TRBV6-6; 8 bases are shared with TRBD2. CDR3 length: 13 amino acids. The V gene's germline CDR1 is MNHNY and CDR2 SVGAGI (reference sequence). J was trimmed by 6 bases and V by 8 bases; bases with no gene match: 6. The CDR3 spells CASGLAGGNEQFF. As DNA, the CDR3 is TGTGCCAGCGGGCTAGCGGGTGGCAATGAGCAGTTCTTC.

The CDR3 sequence: CASSIASGSSYEQYF. In DNA form, the CDR3 reads TGTGCCAGTAGTATAGCGAGCGGGAGCTCCTACGAGCAGTACTTC. The rearrangement uses TRBV19 and TRBJ2-7; 8 nucleotides match TRBD2. This CDR3 spans 15 amino acids. V dropped 1 base and J dropped 0; count of bases not matched to a gene: 2. Germline V lookup: CDR1 LNHDA, CDR2 SQIVND (reference sequence).

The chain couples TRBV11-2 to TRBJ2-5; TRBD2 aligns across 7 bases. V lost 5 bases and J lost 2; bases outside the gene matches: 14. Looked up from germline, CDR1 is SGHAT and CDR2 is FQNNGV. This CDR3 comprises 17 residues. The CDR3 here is CASSAPAGQTHQETQYF. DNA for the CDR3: TGTGCCAGCAGCGCTCCAGCGGGGCAAACTCATCAAGAGACCCAGTACTTC.

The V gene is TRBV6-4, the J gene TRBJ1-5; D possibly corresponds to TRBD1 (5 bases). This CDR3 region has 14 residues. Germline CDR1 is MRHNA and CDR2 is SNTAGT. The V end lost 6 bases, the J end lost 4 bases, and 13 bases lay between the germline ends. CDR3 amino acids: CASSPKGRNQPQHF. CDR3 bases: TGTGCCAGCAGCCCCAAGGGGCGGAATCAGCCCCAGCATTTT.

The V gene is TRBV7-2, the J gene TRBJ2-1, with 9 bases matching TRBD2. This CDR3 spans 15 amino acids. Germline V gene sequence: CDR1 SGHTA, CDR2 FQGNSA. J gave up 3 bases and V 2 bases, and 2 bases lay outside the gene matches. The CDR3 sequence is CASSLSSGSYNEQFF. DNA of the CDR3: TGTGCCAGCAGCTTAAGTAGCGGGAGCTACAATGAGCAGTTCTTC.

The CDR3 spells CASSNRTGPQETQYF. The CDR3 DNA follows: TGTGCCAGTAGTAACCGGACAGGCCCCCAAGAGACCCAGTACTTC. J is TRBJ2-5 and V is TRBV19, with TRBD1 identical over 7 bases. The CDR3 covers 15 residues. CDR1 is LNHDA, CDR2 SQIVND, per germline (reference sequence). V was pared by 4 bases and J by 1 base, with 6 bases of the junction left unmatched.

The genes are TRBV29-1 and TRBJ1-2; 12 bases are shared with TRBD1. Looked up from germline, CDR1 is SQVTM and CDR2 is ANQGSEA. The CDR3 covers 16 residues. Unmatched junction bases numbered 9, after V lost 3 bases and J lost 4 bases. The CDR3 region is CSVEGGTGGILYGYTF. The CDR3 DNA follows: TGCAGCGTTGAGGGGGGGACAGGGGGCATCCTCTATGGCTACACCTTC.

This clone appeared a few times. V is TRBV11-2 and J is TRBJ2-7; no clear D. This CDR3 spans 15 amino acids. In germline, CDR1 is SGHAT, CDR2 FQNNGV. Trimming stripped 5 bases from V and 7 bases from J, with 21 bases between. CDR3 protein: CASSVPGSRLREQYF. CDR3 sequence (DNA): TGTGCCAGCAGCGTTCCCGGGTCCCGCCTTCGGGAGCAGTACTTC.

CDR3 sequence (DNA): TGTGCCAGCTCACCGATTTCAGGGGCGCGAACTGAAGCTTTCTTT. Encoded protein: CASSPISGARTEAFF. The genes are TRBV18 and TRBJ1-1; tentatively, D is TRBD1 (6 bases). Trimming stripped 3 bases from V and 5 bases from J, with 16 bases between. The CDR3 covers 15 residues. Germline V gene sequence: CDR1 KGHSH, CDR2 LQKENI.

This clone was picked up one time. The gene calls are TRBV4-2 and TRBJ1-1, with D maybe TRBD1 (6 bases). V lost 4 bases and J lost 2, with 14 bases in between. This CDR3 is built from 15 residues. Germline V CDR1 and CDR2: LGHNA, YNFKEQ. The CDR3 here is CASSLPGGANTEAFF. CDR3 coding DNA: TGTGCCAGCAGCCTCCCTGGGGGGGCTAACACTGAAGCTTTCTTT.

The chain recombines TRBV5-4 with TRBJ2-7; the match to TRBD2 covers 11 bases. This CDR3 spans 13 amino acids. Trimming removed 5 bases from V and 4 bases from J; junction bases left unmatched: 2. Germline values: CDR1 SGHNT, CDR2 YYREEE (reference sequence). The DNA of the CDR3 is TGTGCCAGCAGGGCTAGCGGGGGGTACGAGCAGTACTTC. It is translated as CASRASGGYEQYF.

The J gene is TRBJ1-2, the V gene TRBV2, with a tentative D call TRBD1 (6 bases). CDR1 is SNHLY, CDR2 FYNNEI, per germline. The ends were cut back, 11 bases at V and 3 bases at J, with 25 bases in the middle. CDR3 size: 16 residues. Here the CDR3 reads CAPFRDTLIRDYGYTF. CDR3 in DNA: TGTGCCCCTTTCCGGGACACCCTCATTCGGGACTATGGCTACACCTTC.

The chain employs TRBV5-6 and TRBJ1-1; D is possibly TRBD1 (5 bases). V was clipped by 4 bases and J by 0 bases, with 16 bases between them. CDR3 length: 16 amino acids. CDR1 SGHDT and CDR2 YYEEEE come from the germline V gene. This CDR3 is CASSLQTALMNTEAFF. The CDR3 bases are TGTGCCAGCAGCCTCCAGACAGCGCTCATGAACACTGAAGCTTTCTTT.

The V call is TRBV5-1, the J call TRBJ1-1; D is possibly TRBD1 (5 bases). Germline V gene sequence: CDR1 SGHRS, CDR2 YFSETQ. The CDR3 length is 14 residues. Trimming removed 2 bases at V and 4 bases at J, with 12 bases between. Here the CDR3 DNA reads TGCGCCAGCAGCTTTAAACAGGAGAGCACTGAAGCTTTCTTT. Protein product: CASSFKQESTEAFF.

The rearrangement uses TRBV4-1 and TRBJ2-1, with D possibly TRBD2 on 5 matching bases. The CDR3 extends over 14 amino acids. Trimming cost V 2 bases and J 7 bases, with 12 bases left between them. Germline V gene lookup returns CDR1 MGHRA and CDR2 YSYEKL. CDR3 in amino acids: CASSQFLAPNEQFF. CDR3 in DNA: TGCGCCAGCAGCCAATTCCTAGCTCCTAATGAGCAGTTCTTC.

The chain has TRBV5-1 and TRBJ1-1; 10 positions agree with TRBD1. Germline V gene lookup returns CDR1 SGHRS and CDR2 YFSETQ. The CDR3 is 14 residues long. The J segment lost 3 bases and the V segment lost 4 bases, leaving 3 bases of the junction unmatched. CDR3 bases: TGCGCCAGCAGCCCGGACAGGGGGTACACTGAAGCTTTCTTT. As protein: CASSPDRGYTEAFF. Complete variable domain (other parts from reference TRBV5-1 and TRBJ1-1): KAGVTQTPRYLIKTRGQQVTLSCSPISGHRSVSWYQQTPGQGLQFLFEYFSETQRNKGNFPGRFSGRQFSNSRSEMNVSTLELGDSALYLCASSPDRGYTEAFFGQGTRLTVV.

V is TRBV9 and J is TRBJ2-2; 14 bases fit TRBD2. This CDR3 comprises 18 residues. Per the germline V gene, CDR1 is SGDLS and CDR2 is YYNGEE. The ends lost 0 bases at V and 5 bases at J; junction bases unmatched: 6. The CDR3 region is CASSVAGLAGVGTGELFF. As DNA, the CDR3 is TGTGCCAGCAGCGTAGCGGGACTAGCGGGAGTTGGAACCGGGGAGCTGTTTTTT. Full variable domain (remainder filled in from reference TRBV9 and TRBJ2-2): DSGVTQTPKHLITATGQRVTLRCSPRSGDLSVYWYQQSLDQGLQFLIQYYNGEERAKGNILERFSAQQFPDLHSELNLSSLELGDSALYFCASSVAGLAGVGTGELFFGEGSRLTVL.